The TCR beta chain under discussion was sequenced for a study of cytomegalovirus exposure and HLA in healthy donors. Notes on this clone: Antigen specificity is unknown.

Study results and caveats: In a later analysis, DRB1 alleles had the most associated TCRs; HLA-C alleles the fewest.

J lost 4 bases, V lost 6 bases, and 16 bases had no gene match. Germline values: CDR1 MGHDK, CDR2 SYGVNS. This CDR3 is built from 17 residues. The PCR was carried out with 60 Vbeta primers and 13 Jbeta primers. Repertoires were generated with immunoSEQ multiplex PCR, while TCRdb's copy carries only in-frame clones and drops some. Of 100,000 or so clones listed, 65% to 85% are singletons. This TCR was sampled from a male donor in good health and CMV-seronegative. The V call is TRBV25-1, the J call TRBJ1-1; the match to TRBD1 covers 8 bases. Sequenced: PBMCs. CDR3 amino acids: CASRETGEGKGGTEAFF. In DNA, the CDR3 is TGTGCCAGCAGAGAGACAGGGGAAGGCAAAGGAGGCACTGAAGCTTTCTTT.